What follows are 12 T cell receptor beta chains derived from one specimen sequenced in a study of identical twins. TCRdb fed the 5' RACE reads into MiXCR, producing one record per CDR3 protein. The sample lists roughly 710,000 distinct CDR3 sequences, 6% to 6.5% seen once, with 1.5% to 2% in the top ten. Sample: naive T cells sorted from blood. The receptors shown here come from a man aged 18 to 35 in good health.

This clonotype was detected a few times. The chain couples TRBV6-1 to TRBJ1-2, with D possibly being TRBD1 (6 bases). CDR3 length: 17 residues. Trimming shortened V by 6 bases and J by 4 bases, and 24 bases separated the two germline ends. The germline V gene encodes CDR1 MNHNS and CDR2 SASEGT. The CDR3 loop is CASSLIEGQRSTYGYTF. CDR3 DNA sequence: TGTGCCAGCAGCCTCATTGAAGGACAGCGATCGACCTATGGCTACACCTTC.

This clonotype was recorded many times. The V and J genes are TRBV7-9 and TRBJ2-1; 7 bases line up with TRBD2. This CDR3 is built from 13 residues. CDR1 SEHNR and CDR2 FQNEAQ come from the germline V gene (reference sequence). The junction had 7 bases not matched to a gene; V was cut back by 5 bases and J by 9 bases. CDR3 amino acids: CASSTPLASEQFF. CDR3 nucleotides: TGTGCCAGCAGCACACCACTAGCGTCTGAGCAGTTCTTC.

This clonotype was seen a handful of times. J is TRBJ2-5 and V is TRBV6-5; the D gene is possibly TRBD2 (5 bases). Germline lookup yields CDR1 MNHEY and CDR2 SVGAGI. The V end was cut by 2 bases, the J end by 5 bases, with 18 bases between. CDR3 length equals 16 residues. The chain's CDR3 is CASSYISAEGGETQYF. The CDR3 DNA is TGTGCCAGCAGTTACATAAGTGCTGAGGGCGGGGAGACCCAGTACTTC.

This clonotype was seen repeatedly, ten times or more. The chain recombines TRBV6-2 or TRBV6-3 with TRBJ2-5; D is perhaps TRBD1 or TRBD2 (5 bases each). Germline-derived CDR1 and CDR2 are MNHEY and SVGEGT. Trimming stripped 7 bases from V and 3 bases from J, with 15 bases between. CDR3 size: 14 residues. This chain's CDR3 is CASTERGEEETQYF. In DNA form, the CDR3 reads TGTGCCAGCACCGAAAGGGGAGAGGAAGAGACCCAGTACTTC.

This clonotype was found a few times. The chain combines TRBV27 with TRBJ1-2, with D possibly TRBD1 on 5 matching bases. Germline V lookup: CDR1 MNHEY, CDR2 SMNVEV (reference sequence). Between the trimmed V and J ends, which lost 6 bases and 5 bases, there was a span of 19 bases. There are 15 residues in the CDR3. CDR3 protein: CASSPRIARGYGYTF. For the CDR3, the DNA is TGTGCCAGCAGCCCAAGGATTGCGAGGGGTTATGGCTACACCTTC.

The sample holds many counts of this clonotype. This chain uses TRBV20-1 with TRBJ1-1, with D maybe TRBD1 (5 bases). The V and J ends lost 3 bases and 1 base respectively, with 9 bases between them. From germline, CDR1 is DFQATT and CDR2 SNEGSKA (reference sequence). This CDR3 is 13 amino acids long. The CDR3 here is CSARYRKNTEAFF. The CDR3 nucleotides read TGCAGTGCTAGGTACAGGAAGAACACTGAAGCTTTCTTT.

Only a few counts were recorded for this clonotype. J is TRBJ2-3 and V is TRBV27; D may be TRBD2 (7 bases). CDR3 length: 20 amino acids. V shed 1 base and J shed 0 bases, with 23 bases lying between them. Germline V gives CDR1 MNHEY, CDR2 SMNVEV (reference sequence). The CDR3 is CASSLFFSGGGRLSTDTQYF. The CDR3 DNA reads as TGTGCCAGCAGTTTATTCTTCAGCGGCGGGGGCAGGCTAAGCACAGATACGCAGTATTTT.

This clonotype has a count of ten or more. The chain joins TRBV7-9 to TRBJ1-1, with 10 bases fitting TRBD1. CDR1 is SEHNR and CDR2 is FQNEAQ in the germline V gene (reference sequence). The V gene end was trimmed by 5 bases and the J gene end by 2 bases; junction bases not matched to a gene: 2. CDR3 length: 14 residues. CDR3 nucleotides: TGTGCCAGCAGCAGGGACAGGGGAAACACTGAAGCTTTCTTT. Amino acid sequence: CASSRDRGNTEAFF.

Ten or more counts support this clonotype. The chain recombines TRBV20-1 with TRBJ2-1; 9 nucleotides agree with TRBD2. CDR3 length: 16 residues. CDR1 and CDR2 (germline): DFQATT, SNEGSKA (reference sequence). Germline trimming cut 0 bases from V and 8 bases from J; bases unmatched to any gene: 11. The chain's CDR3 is CSARDLSSGTLYEQFF. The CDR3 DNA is TGCAGTGCTAGAGATCTGTCTAGCGGGACTCTCTATGAGCAGTTCTTC.

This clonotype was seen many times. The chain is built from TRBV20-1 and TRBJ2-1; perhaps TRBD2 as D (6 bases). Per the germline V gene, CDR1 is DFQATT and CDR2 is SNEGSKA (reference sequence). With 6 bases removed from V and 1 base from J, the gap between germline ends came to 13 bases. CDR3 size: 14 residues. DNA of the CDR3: TGCAGTGCCATAAGCGGGCCTTCCTACAATGAGCAGTTCTTC. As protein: CSAISGPSYNEQFF.

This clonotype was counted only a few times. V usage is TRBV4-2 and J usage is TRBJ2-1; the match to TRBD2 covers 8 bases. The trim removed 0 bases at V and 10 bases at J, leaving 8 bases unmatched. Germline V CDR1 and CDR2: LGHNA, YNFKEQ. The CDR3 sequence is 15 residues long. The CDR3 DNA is TGTGCCAGCAGCCAAGATCAACTAGCGGAGCAGGAGCAGTTCTTC. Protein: CASSQDQLAEQEQFF.

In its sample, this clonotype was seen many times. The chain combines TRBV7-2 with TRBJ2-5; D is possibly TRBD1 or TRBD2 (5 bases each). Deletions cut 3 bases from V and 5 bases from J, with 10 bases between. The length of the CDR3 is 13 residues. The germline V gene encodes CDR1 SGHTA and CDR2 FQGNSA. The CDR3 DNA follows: TGTGCCAGCAGCTTGGGGGTGAGGGAGACCCAGTACTTC. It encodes CASSLGVRETQYF.